This T cell receptor (beta chain) was observed in a study of cytomegalovirus exposure and HLA in healthy donors. For this clone: Antigen specificity is unknown.

Germline V gene lookup returns CDR1 SGHDT and CDR2 YYEEEE. The CDR3 is 17 residues long. V dropped 4 bases and J dropped 1; count of bases not matched to a gene: 12. The PCR employed 60 Vbeta primers together with 13 Jbeta primers. Produced via immunoSEQ multiplex PCR; TCRdb's table is partial and in-frame only. The data contain about 150,000 clones, about 74% of them singletons. Study-wide findings and caveats: Available immune exposure information covered CMV serostatus only. Both high specificity and high sensitivity reportedly marked the classifier's diagnosis of cytomegalovirus status. There was a cluster of highly shared sequence variants that was likely a sequencing artifact.

This receptor was identified in a woman aged 40 to 55 in good health and CMV-seronegative. The V and J genes are TRBV5-6 and TRBJ2-3, with 7 bases lining up with TRBD1. Input material: PBMCs. For the CDR3, the DNA is TGTGCCAGCAGCGGCCAACTCGGTGGGACAGGCACAGATACGCAGTATTTT. Its translation is CASSGQLGGTGTDTQYF.